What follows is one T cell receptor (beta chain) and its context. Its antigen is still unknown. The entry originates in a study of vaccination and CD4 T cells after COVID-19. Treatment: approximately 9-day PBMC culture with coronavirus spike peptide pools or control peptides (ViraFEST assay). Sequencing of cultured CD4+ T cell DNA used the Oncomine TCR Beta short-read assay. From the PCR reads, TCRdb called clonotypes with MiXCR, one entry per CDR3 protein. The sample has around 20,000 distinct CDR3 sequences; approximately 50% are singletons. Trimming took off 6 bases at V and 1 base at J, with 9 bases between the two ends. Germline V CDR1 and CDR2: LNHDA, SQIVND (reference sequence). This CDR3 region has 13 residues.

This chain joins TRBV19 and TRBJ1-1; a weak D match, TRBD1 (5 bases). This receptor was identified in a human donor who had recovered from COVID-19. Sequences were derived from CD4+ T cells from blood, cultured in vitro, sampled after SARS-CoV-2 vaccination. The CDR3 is CASRRQSNTEAFF. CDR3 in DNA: TGTGCCAGTAGAAGACAGTCGAACACTGAAGCTTTCTTT.